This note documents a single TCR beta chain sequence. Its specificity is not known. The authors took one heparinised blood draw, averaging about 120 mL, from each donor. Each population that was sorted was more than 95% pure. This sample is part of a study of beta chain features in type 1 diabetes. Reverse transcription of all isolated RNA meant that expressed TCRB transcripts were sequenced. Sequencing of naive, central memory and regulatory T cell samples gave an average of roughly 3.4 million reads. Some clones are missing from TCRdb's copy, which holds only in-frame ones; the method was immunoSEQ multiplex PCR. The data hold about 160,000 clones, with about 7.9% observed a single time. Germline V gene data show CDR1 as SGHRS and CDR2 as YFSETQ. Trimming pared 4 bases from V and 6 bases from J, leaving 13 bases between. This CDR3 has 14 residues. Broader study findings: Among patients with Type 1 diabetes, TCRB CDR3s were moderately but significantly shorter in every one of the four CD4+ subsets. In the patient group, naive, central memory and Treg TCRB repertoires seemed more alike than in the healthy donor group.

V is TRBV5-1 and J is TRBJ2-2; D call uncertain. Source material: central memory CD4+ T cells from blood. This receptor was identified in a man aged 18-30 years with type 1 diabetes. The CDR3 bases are TGCGCCAGCAGCCTAGACCGGCCGGCCGGGGAGCTGTTTTTT. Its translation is CASSLDRPAGELFF. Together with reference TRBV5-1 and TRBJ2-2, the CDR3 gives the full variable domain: KAGVTQTPRYLIKTRGQQVTLSCSPISGHRSVSWYQQTPGQGLQFLFEYFSETQRNKGNFPGRFSGRQFSNSRSEMNVSTLELGDSALYLCASSLDRPAGELFFGEGSRLTVL.